A few counts support the clone carrying this T cell receptor beta chain. Its target is unknown. The sample is drawn from a study of T-cell memory formation after mild COVID-19. The study, taken as a whole, reports: Clones contracting over day 15 to 85 were CD4/CD8 balanced, with later expanders leaning CD4+.

TCRdb reprocessed the 5' RACE reads with MiXCR, giving one entry per CDR3 protein. This sample has 250,000 to 300,000 distinct CDR3 sequences; around 15% occur once, and the top ten carry 22%. Germline CDR1 is MDHEN and CDR2 is SYDVKM. The CDR3 length is 16 residues. V lost 3 bases and J lost 1, with 15 bases in between. The sequenced material came from PBMCs or a T cell subset sorted from them (not recorded which). The genes are TRBV28 and TRBJ2-5; weak D call: TRBD2 (5 bases). This receptor was identified in a man aged 18-30 years who had mild COVID-19 (a few samples of this study predate the infection). Cell type and time point are not known. The CDR3 loop reads CASSFWTLTSQETQYF. CDR3 DNA: TGTGCCAGCAGTTTCTGGACTCTAACCTCCCAAGAGACCCAGTACTTC.